The 16 T cell receptor beta chains given below trace back to one sample, sequenced in a study of blood T cell repertoires in COVID-19. This table comes from immunoSEQ multiplex PCR, and its TCRdb copy is limited to in-frame clones, with some not included. The table shows about 90,000 clones, with 75% to 90% occurring only once. Sequenced: peripheral blood. All receptors come from a male donor with acute or convalescent COVID-19.

The chain links TRBV27 to TRBJ1-5; possible D gene TRBD1, 5 bases. Trimming took 2 bases from V and 1 from J, leaving 9 bases between them. The germline V gene has CDR1 MNHEY and CDR2 SMNVEV (reference sequence). The CDR3 runs 15 residues. As DNA, the CDR3 is TGTGCCAGCAGTTTACAGGGTATAAGCAATCAGCCCCAGCATTTT. Translating it yields CASSLQGISNQPQHF.

This rearrangement joins TRBV7-9 to TRBJ2-5; TRBD2 might be the D (7 bases). CDR3 length equals 15 residues. CDR1 and CDR2 from the germline V gene are SEHNR and FQNEAQ (reference sequence). The ends were cut back, 7 bases at V and 5 bases at J, with 20 bases in the middle. CDR3 residues: CASTPRGGARETQYF. CDR3 DNA: TGTGCCAGCACCCCCAGAGGGGGGGCTAGGGAGACCCAGTACTTC.

The chain has TRBV10-3 and TRBJ2-2; 7 nucleotides match TRBD1. This CDR3 comprises 15 residues. Germline trimming cut 6 bases from V and 2 bases from J; bases unmatched to any gene: 6. The germline gives CDR1 ENHRY, CDR2 SYGVKD. The CDR3 nucleotides read TGTGCCATCAGAGCCGGGACAGTAAACACCGGGGAGCTGTTTTTT. Its translation is CAIRAGTVNTGELFF.

The CDR3 DNA reads TGTGCCAGCAGCCCCGGACTGTCGCGGCGTGAGACCCAGTACTTC. Protein product: CASSPGLSRRETQYF. V and J are TRBV6-5 and TRBJ2-5; TRBD2 might be the D (5 bases). The CDR3 has 15 amino acids. From germline, CDR1 is MNHEY and CDR2 SVGAGI. Trimming took off 6 bases at V and 5 bases at J, with 19 bases between the two ends.

The chain uses TRBV5-1 and TRBJ1-1, with a tentative D call TRBD1 (5 bases). The germline V and J ends were trimmed by 4 bases and 5 bases, with 9 bases remaining between them. From germline, CDR1 is SGHRS and CDR2 YFSETQ. This CDR3 spans 12 amino acids. DNA for the CDR3: TGCGCCAGCAGCGTAAAGGGGACTGAAGCTTTCTTT. This codes for CASSVKGTEAFF.

The DNA for the CDR3 is TGTGCCAGCGGGGAGCCCCTTAGCACAGATACGCAGTATTTT. This encodes CASGEPLSTDTQYF. This chain uses TRBV6-5 with TRBJ2-3; a weak D match, TRBD2 (5 bases). V gave up 8 bases and J gave up 0 bases, with 12 bases separating them. The CDR3 is made up of 14 amino acids. Looked up from germline, CDR1 is MNHEY and CDR2 is SVGAGI.

This chain uses TRBV5-4 with TRBJ2-2, with D tentatively TRBD2 (5 bases). Looked up from germline, CDR1 is SGHNT and CDR2 is YYREEE (reference sequence). Trimming took 4 bases from V and 7 from J, leaving 17 bases between them. There are 15 residues in the CDR3. CDR3 residues: CASSREPSTGGELFF. The CDR3 nucleotides are TGTGCCAGCAGCAGGGAGCCTTCTACGGGCGGGGAGCTGTTTTTT.

The chain carries TRBV29-1 and TRBJ2-7; tentative D call: TRBD1 (5 bases). Trimming removed 7 bases at V and 3 bases at J, with 13 bases between. The CDR3 extends over 12 amino acids. Germline loops: CDR1 SQVTM, CDR2 ANQGSEA. CDR3 nucleotide sequence: TGCAGCGCATCGGCAGGGATCTACGAGCAGTACTTC. As protein: CSASAGIYEQYF.

V gene TRBV5-1 combines with J gene TRBJ2-2; TRBD1 matches at 9 bases. The CDR3 spans 15 residues. In germline, CDR1 is SGHRS, CDR2 YFSETQ. V lost 4 bases, J lost 7 bases, and 8 bases stayed unmatched. CDR3 in amino acids: CASSRRTGDGGELFF. Here the CDR3 DNA reads TGCGCCAGCAGCAGAAGGACAGGGGATGGCGGGGAGCTGTTTTTT.

This chain connects TRBV5-1 to TRBJ1-4; tentatively, D is TRBD1 (6 bases). The CDR3 has 14 residues. Germline assignment: CDR1 SGHRS and CDR2 YFSETQ. Trimming took off 4 bases at V and 2 bases at J, with 9 bases between the two ends. CDR3 protein: CASSTGQTNEKLFF. CDR3 sequence (DNA): TGCGCCAGCAGCACAGGGCAGACTAATGAAAAACTGTTTTTT.

This clone has a handful of counts. The chain uses TRBV5-1 and TRBJ1-5, with 11 bases that match TRBD1. V trimming: 4 bases; J trimming: 4 bases; junction bases outside the gene matches: 4. The CDR3 is 15 amino acids. Germline-derived CDR1 and CDR2 are SGHRS and YFSETQ. Here the CDR3 DNA reads TGCGCCAGCAGCACGGGACAGGGGGAAAATCAGCCCCAGCATTTT. It yields the protein CASSTGQGENQPQHF.

The chain employs TRBV27 and TRBJ2-7; TRBD1 matches at 7 bases. Germline V gene sequence: CDR1 MNHEY, CDR2 SMNVEV (reference sequence). V trimming: 5 bases; J trimming: 10 bases; junction bases outside the gene matches: 8. This CDR3 contains 12 residues. The CDR3 nucleotides are TGTGCCAGCAGTGAACAACAGGGGCCCCAGTACTTC. Translation: CASSEQQGPQYF.

The chain carries TRBV5-1 and TRBJ1-5; 8 bases align to TRBD1. Losses at the gene ends were 4 bases for V and 3 bases for J; bases not matched to a gene: 6. Looked up from germline, CDR1 is SGHRS and CDR2 is YFSETQ. The length of the CDR3 is 15 residues. The CDR3 region is CASSPQTGDNQPQHF. CDR3 nucleotides: TGCGCCAGCAGCCCCCAGACAGGGGACAATCAGCCCCAGCATTTT.

CDR3 in amino acids: CASSKGRLYSNQPQHF. The CDR3 DNA reads TGTGCCAGCAGTAAAGGGAGGCTCTATAGCAATCAGCCCCAGCATTTT. The genes are TRBV6-1 and TRBJ1-5; D is ambiguous. The CDR3 length is 16 residues. Trimming removed 5 bases from V and 0 bases from J, with 14 bases in between. Germline CDR1 reads MNHNS; CDR2 reads SASEGT.

The chain combines TRBV5-1 with TRBJ2-7, with a weak D call TRBD1 (6 bases). The germline V gene encodes CDR1 SGHRS and CDR2 YFSETQ. This CDR3 is 14 amino acids long. Trimming removed 5 bases from V and 0 bases from J, with 12 bases in between. The CDR3 region has the DNA TGCGCCAGCAGGGGGGCCACAACCTCCTACGAGCAGTACTTC. Translated: CASRGATTSYEQYF.

The rearrangement joins TRBV28 to TRBJ1-4; the D is unclear. The CDR3 spans 13 residues. Germline V gene data show CDR1 as MDHEN and CDR2 as SYDVKM. Trimming shortened V by 8 bases and J by 7 bases, and 14 bases separated the two germline ends. The DNA of the CDR3 is TGTGCCAGCGGCCGGGTGGAAATTGAAAAACTGTTTTTT. It is translated as CASGRVEIEKLFF.